This entry features one T cell receptor beta chain sequence. The record originates from a study of blood T cell repertoires in COVID-19. Study details: PBMCs, B-cell-depleted T cells, or T cells provided the cDNA or gDNA that made up the material.

Original analysis: From reference gene primer amplification, estimates of nucleated cell counts were derived. Measured with immunoSEQ multiplex PCR; TCRdb has only the in-frame clones, and not every one. V and J calls and clone size are those listed in that table; D and trimming were worked out from the DNA. The sample has about 94,000 clones; more than 70% are singletons. The specimen was peripheral blood. This receptor was identified in a human donor with acute or convalescent COVID-19. The donor label of this sample is uncertain.

CDR3 DNA sequence: TGTGCCAGCAGCCCGTCTAACTATGGCTACACCTTC. Protein product: CASSPSNYGYTF. The genes are TRBV11-2 and TRBJ1-2; D unresolved. Germline V gene data show CDR1 as SGHAT and CDR2 as FQNNGV. V lost 5 bases and J lost 0, with 4 bases in between. CDR3 length: 12 amino acids.